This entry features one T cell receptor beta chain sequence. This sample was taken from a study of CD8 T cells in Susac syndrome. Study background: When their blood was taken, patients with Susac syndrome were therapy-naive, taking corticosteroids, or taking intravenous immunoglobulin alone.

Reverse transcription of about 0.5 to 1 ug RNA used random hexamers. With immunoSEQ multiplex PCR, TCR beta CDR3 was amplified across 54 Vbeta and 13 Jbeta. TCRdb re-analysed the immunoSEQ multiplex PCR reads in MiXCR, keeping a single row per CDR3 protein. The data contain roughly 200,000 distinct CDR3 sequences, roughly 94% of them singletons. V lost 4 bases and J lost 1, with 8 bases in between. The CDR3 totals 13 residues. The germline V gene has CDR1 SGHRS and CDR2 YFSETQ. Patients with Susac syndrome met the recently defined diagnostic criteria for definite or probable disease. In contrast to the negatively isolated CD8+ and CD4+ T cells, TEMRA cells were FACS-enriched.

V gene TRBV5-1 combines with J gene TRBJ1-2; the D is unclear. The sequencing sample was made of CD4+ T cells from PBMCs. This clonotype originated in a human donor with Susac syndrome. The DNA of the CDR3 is TGCGCCAGCAGCCTCACTCTTAACTATGGCTACACCTTC. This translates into CASSLTLNYGYTF.